Shown below are 10 T cell receptor beta chains from a single sample sequenced in a study of blood T cell repertoires in COVID-19. Libraries were prepared by immunoSEQ multiplex PCR; TCRdb keeps only in-frame clonotypes and omits some of them. The sample holds about 250,000 clones, 88% seen once. The specimen sequenced was peripheral blood. These receptors all come from a man older than 75 with acute or convalescent COVID-19.

The CDR3 region has the DNA TGTGCCAGCAGCCGCTTAGCCCGGGGACTAGCGGGAGAAAACATTCAGTACTTC. Its translation: CASSRLARGLAGENIQYF. The chain employs TRBV7-9 and TRBJ2-4; TRBD2 matches 14 bases. The CDR3 is 18 amino acids. The V gene end was trimmed by 5 bases and the J gene end by 5 bases; junction bases not matched to a gene: 11. Per germline, CDR1 SEHNR and CDR2 FQNEAQ (reference sequence).

The genes are TRBV5-1 and TRBJ2-5; a possible D gene is TRBD1 (6 bases). The V end was cut by 2 bases, the J end by 0 bases, with 8 bases between. CDR3 size: 14 residues. Germline CDR1 and CDR2: SGHRS and YFSETQ. In DNA form, the CDR3 reads TGCGCCAGCAGCTTACAGGGCCACCAAGAGACCCAGTACTTC. Residues: CASSLQGHQETQYF.

The gene calls are TRBV7-9 and TRBJ2-2, with 10 bases fitting TRBD2. The CDR3 contains 16 residues. J was trimmed by 5 bases and V by 5 bases; bases with no gene match: 8. Germline V lookup: CDR1 SEHNR, CDR2 FQNEAQ (reference sequence). CDR3 residues: CASSPPSGGSTGELFF. In nucleotides, the CDR3 is TGTGCCAGCAGCCCCCCTAGCGGGGGCTCGACCGGGGAGCTGTTTTTT. The variable domain in full, completed from reference TRBV7-9 and TRBJ2-2, reads DTGVSQNPRHKITKRGQNVTFRCDPISEHNRLYWYRQTLGQGPEFLTYFQNEAQLEKSRLLSDRFSAERPKGSFSTLEIQRTEQGDSAMYLCASSPPSGGSTGELFFGEGSRLTVL.

The chain links TRBV15 to TRBJ2-2; 7 bases map to TRBD1. The length of the CDR3 is 14 residues. Unmatched junction bases numbered 4, after V lost 7 bases and J lost 2 bases. Per germline, CDR1 LNHNV and CDR2 YYDKDF (reference sequence). The DNA of the CDR3 is TGTGCCACCACAAGGGGGCGAAACACCGGGGAGCTGTTTTTT. It yields the protein CATTRGRNTGELFF.

The chain is built from TRBV4-3 and TRBJ1-5, with D tentatively TRBD1 (5 bases). This CDR3 is 18 amino acids long. In germline, CDR1 is LGHNA, CDR2 YSLEER. V shed 0 bases and J shed 6 bases, with 21 bases lying between them. The CDR3 DNA reads TGCGCCAGCAGCCAAGATCGGCAGGGTGGCCGGTTTGGTCAGCCCCAGCATTTT. Its translation: CASSQDRQGGRFGQPQHF.

The genes are TRBV5-4 and TRBJ1-6; TRBD1 matches 7 bases. Germline-derived CDR1 and CDR2 are SGHNT and YYREEE (reference sequence). This CDR3 spans 15 amino acids. V was pared by 4 bases and J by 3 bases, with 4 bases of the junction left unmatched. The DNA for the CDR3 is TGTGCCAGCAGCCCGGGACAGAACTATAATTCACCCCTCCACTTT. Translated, it gives CASSPGQNYNSPLHF.

The rearrangement links TRBV9 to TRBJ1-1; 8 bases map to TRBD1. From germline, CDR1 is SGDLS and CDR2 YYNGEE. After removal of 2 bases from V and 5 bases from J, the junction contained 2 bases not matched to a gene. The CDR3 loop spans 13 amino acids. The DNA of the CDR3 is TGTGCCAGCAGCGTCGACAGGGGTACTGAAGCTTTCTTT. Translating it yields CASSVDRGTEAFF.

The genes are TRBV3-1 (or the pseudogene TRBV3-2) and TRBJ1-5; D call uncertain. V lost 1 base and J lost 5, with 12 bases in between. The CDR3 consists of 15 residues. CDR1 and CDR2 from the germline V gene are LGHDT and YNNKEL (reference sequence). The CDR3 sequence is CASSQGPGGYQPQHF. CDR3 DNA sequence: TGTGCCAGCAGCCAAGGACCGGGAGGGTATCAGCCCCAGCATTTT.

This sequence joins TRBV5-4 and TRBJ2-1; D not resolved. The germline gives CDR1 SGHNT, CDR2 YYREEE (reference sequence). With 3 bases removed from V and 6 bases from J, the gap between germline ends came to 13 bases. The CDR3 consists of 14 residues. CDR3 amino acids: CASSWMTQANEQFF. The CDR3 DNA is TGTGCCAGCAGCTGGATGACCCAGGCCAATGAGCAGTTCTTC.

The chain couples TRBV19 to TRBJ1-4; no definite D call. The V and J ends lost 2 bases and 0 bases respectively, with 16 bases between them. The germline V gene encodes CDR1 LNHDA and CDR2 SQIVND (reference sequence). This CDR3 is built from 18 residues. The CDR3 DNA is TGTGCCAGTAGTATACCCCTAGTCTTTACTGCAACTAATGAAAAACTGTTTTTT. This translates into CASSIPLVFTATNEKLFF.